This T cell receptor beta chain was observed in a study of blood T cell repertoires in COVID-19. For the study at large: Some COVID-19 samples were acute and others convalescent; all came from the United States, Italy and Spain. PBMCs, B-cell-depleted T cells, or T cells provided the cDNA or gDNA that made up the material.

In the authors' workflow: For nucleated cells, counts were estimated from reference gene primer amplification. The repertoire was sequenced with immunoSEQ multiplex PCR; TCRdb's copy has only in-frame clones and lacks some. For V, J and clone size, that table is used; D and trimming come from the DNA. The sample carries some 31,000 clones, 85% recorded once. This CDR3 region has 11 residues. CDR1 SNHLY and CDR2 FYNNEI come from the germline V gene. V was trimmed by 4 bases and J by 5 bases, leaving 6 bases between them. The specimen was peripheral blood. This TCR came from a woman aged 60-70 years with active COVID-19. J is TRBJ2-7 and V is TRBV2; no clear D. The chain's CDR3 is CASSVQNEQYF. The CDR3 DNA reads as TGTGCCAGCAGTGTCCAGAACGAGCAGTACTTC.